This T cell receptor (beta chain) came from a study of shared clonotypes between healthy human individuals. Study summary: Per donor, CD8 memory used one plate, CD8 naive used two, CD4 memory used three and CD4 naive used three.

Per the original methods: Filtering differed, since immunoSEQ gave only junction sequences and no quality scores. Clones were read by immunoSEQ multiplex PCR, and TCRdb kept only the in-frame ones, dropping some. V, J and clone size are taken as reported in that table, and D and trimming were inferred from the DNA itself. This table has millions of clones, roughly 91% appearing once. Naive CD8 cells, CD45RO-negative and positively selected for CCR7, excluded terminally differentiated effector memory CD45RA+ cells. Points from the study as a whole: Non-shared clonotypes had lower generation probabilities than clonotypes shared by all four sorted-subset donors.

The CDR3 totals 13 residues. Trimming removed 1 base from V and 4 bases from J, with 7 bases in between. The germline V gene has CDR1 MGHRA and CDR2 YSYEKL. Remarks on this clone: What it binds is not known.

Specimen: naive CD8+ T cells from PBMCs. The sequence was collected from a man aged 18 to 30 in good health. Some clones in this sample may be carry-over from other donors' samples. The J gene is TRBJ1-1, the V gene TRBV4-1; D ambiguous. The CDR3 nucleotides read TGCGCCAGCAGCCAAGTACTTCGCACTGAAGCTTTCTTT. Amino acid sequence: CASSQVLRTEAFF.